Detailed here is one T cell receptor (beta chain). The J segment lost 6 bases and the V segment lost 6 bases, leaving 7 bases of the junction unmatched. CDR3 size: 14 residues. The germline gives CDR1 MDHEN, CDR2 SYDVKM. In the authors' workflow: For nucleated cells, counts were estimated from reference gene primer amplification. Measured with immunoSEQ multiplex PCR; TCRdb has only the in-frame clones, and not every one. The V and J calls and clone size are taken from that table; D and trimming were inferred from the DNA. The sample has about 110,000 clones, about 87% seen once. The source of the sample is a study of blood T cell repertoires in COVID-19. Study as a whole: T cells, B-cell-depleted T cells, or PBMCs supplied cDNA or gDNA.

The rearrangement joins TRBV28 to TRBJ1-2; TRBD1 agrees at 10 bases. Specimen: peripheral blood. The sequence was obtained from a man aged 45 to 65 with active or convalescent COVID-19. The CDR3 spells CASSLRQGANGYTF. The CDR3 bases are TGTGCCAGCAGCCTTCGACAGGGGGCAAATGGCTACACCTTC.